A selection of T cell receptor beta chains follows, all from one sample in a study of shared T cell receptors in the human thymus. Here immunoSEQ multiplex PCR was the method, and the copy in TCRdb shows in-frame clones only, minus some. The table lists 630,000 or so clones, more than 70% of them singletons. These same records also appear under a second study, on human thymus T cells.

The specimen was thymocytes. The receptors derive from a boy younger than two with a congenital heart defect. CDR3s leave out the opening cysteine and the closing phenylalanine or tryptophan. Clone size is given for some rows only: seen once, a few or many times, or a class if the clone is expanded.

size: few; J: TRBJ1-3; V: TRBV5-6; CDR3: ASSLGPPSGNTIY
size: NA; J: TRBJ1-5; V: TRBV5-6; CDR3: ASSLNGGLHQPQH
size: NA; J: TRBJ2-5; V: TRBV5-4; CDR3: ASSPTAGGRETQY
size: NA; J: TRBJ2-7; V: TRBV28; CDR3: ASSFPLQPLHYEQY
size: NA; J: TRBJ1-2; V: TRBV15; CDR3: ATSRSRTGVGYT
size: NA; J: TRBJ1-3; V: TRBV5-4; CDR3: ASSPSRDRDTIY
size: NA; J: TRBJ1-4; V: TRBV5-6; CDR3: ASSLQDIATNEKLF
size: NA; J: TRBJ2-2; V: TRBV6-1; CDR3: ASSESGKISGELF
size: NA; J: TRBJ2-2; V: TRBV6-4; CDR3: ASSEHSGAANTGELF
size: NA; J: TRBJ2-6; V: TRBV4-3; CDR3: ASSQGHPGGRNRPGANVLT
size: NA; J: TRBJ2-3; V: TRBV9; CDR3: ASSVETSGRADTQY
size: few; J: TRBJ1-1; V: TRBV6-5; CDR3: ASSSLQAYDTEAF
size: NA; J: TRBJ2-7; V: TRBV13; CDR3: ASSPWTGAYEQY
size: NA; J: TRBJ1-1; V: TRBV11-2; CDR3: ASSLSTVRNTEAF
size: NA; J: TRBJ2-1; V: TRBV6-4; CDR3: ASSDSKLGGHEQF
size: NA; J: TRBJ2-4; V: TRBV19; CDR3: ASSIGVAGPENIQY
size: NA; J: TRBJ2-2; V: TRBV19; CDR3: ASSTSGGAGDTGELF
size: NA; J: TRBJ1-6; V: TRBV19; CDR3: ASSIINGQESPLH
size: few; J: TRBJ1-4; V: TRBV30; CDR3: ASKRQGGASWANEKLF
size: NA; J: TRBJ1-1; V: TRBV29-1; CDR3: SAIKQGAIRAF
size: once; J: TRBJ2-7; V: TRBV5-4; CDR3: ASSLNCQGAYEQY
size: once; J: TRBJ2-1; V: TRBV9; CDR3: ASSLGQGTYNEQF
size: NA; J: TRBJ2-1; V: TRBV5-1; CDR3: ASSLSLGNEQF
size: NA; J: TRBJ2-4; V: TRBV6-5; CDR3: ASSYIQFEGIQY
size: NA; J: TRBJ1-3; V: TRBV27; CDR3: ASSSLGQGILRNTIY
size: NA; J: TRBJ2-1; V: TRBV12-5; CDR3: ASGLVPLREQF
size: NA; J: TRBJ1-5; V: TRBV4-3; CDR3: ASSQEPGTGMDQPQH
size: NA; J: TRBJ1-1; V: TRBV6-5; CDR3: ASSGRNTEAF
size: NA; J: TRBJ1-1; V: TRBV27; CDR3: ASSLRGRAGGDTEAF
size: NA; J: TRBJ2-2; V: TRBV7-7; CDR3: ASSLGYGGNTGELF
size: NA; J: TRBJ1-3; V: TRBV6-5; CDR3: ASSFHSTASGNTIY
size: few; J: TRBJ1-4; V: TRBV6-1; CDR3: ASSDLWHNGGGL
size: NA; J: TRBJ1-1; V: TRBV28; CDR3: ASSPQGRNTEAF
size: NA; J: TRBJ2-3; V: TRBV28; CDR3: ASSSPGTSGRKRLGTDTQY
size: once; J: TRBJ1-2; V: TRBV4-3; CDR3: ASSQDQISYGYT
size: NA; J: TRBJ1-3; V: TRBV14; CDR3: ASSRYGNTIY
size: NA; J: TRBJ2-3; V: TRBV7-6; CDR3: ASSLLAGGLTTDTQY
size: NA; J: TRBJ2-1; V: TRBV19; CDR3: ASSIVAGDEDEQF
size: NA; J: TRBJ2-3; V: TRBV5-6; CDR3: ASSRGTGASTDTQY
size: NA; J: TRBJ2-7; V: TRBV7-9; CDR3: ASSQRPSDEQY
size: NA; J: TRBJ1-2; V: TRBV27; CDR3: ASSLLGQGNYGYT
size: NA; J: TRBJ1-5; V: TRBV5-8; CDR3: ASSLVRTVSNQPQH
size: NA; J: TRBJ2-3; V: TRBV4-2; CDR3: ASSPGEGNTDTQY
size: NA; J: TRBJ2-7; V: TRBV14; CDR3: ASSQGGREGRYEQY
size: NA; J: TRBJ2-1; V: TRBV4-3; CDR3: ASSAHLPGQGFPDEQF
size: NA; J: TRBJ1-4; V: TRBV19; CDR3: ASSAPDATNEKLF
size: once; J: TRBJ1-2; V: TRBV7-2; CDR3: ASSPRNGGYGYT
size: NA; J: TRBJ1-4; V: TRBV5-6; CDR3: ASSLRQNEKLF
size: NA; J: TRBJ1-6; V: TRBV25-1; CDR3: ASSERGQTNNSPLH
size: NA; J: TRBJ2-7; V: TRBV5-1; CDR3: ASSLWGSGDRRSYEQY
size: NA; J: TRBJ2-2; V: TRBV6-5; CDR3: ASSLLAGGPGELF
size: NA; J: TRBJ2-2; V: TRBV11-2; CDR3: ATLYVGLGLNTGELF
size: NA; J: TRBJ1-2; V: TRBV5-6; CDR3: ASRGGFLRSYGYT
size: NA; J: TRBJ1-5; V: TRBV28; CDR3: ASTPGGPRWQPQH
size: NA; J: TRBJ2-7; V: TRBV2; CDR3: ASTTRQRSTSGRYEQY
size: few; J: TRBJ2-2; V: TRBV4-2; CDR3: ASSPHRGNGGTSGSNNTGELF
size: NA; J: TRBJ2-7; V: TRBV10-3; CDR3: AISAGTWYRSEQY
size: once; J: TRBJ1-6; V: TRBV7-7; CDR3: ASSLVQNSPLH
size: NA; J: TRBJ2-2; V: TRBV9; CDR3: ASSAGGREVTGELF
size: NA; J: TRBJ2-7; V: TRBV29-1; CDR3: SVRLLAGGYEQY